The clone carrying this T cell receptor beta chain turned up a few times. TCRdb's copy holds only in-frame clones and misses some; the assay was immunoSEQ multiplex PCR. This sample has around 130,000 clones; under 95% occur once, and the top ten carry about 9%. The data belong to a study of control samples from healthy donors and cancer patients. CDR1 is KGHSH and CDR2 is LQKENI in the germline V gene. This CDR3 contains 13 residues. Trimming removed 1 base from V and 5 bases from J, with 8 bases in between. This TCR was recovered from a young man in good health. The sequenced sample consisted of blood. This rearrangement joins TRBV18 to TRBJ2-5; D might be TRBD2 (6 bases). CDR3 DNA: TGTGCCAGCTCACCACGACTAGAGGAGACCCAGTACTTC. Protein: CASSPRLEETQYF.